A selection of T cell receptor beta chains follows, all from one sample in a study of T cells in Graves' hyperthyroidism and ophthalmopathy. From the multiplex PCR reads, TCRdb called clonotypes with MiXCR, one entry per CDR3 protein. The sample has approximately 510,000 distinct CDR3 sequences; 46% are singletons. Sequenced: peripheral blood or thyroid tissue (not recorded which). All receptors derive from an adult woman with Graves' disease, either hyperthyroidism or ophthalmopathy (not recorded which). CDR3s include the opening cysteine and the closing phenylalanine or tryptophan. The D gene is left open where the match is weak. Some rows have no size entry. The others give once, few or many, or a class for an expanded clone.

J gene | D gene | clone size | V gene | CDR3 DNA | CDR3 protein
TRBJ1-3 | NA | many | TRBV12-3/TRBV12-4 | TGTGCCGGGGCAGGGGTCTTCGGAAACACCATATATTTT | CAGAGVFGNTIYF
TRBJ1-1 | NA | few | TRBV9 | TGTGCCAGCAGCCCCGCCCTCGCTGGAACTGAAGCTTTCTTT | CASSPALAGTEAFF
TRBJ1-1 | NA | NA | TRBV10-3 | TGTGCCATCAGGACTAACAGGCGGACTGAAGCTTTCTTT | CAIRTNRRTEAFF
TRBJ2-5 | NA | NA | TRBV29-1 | TGCAGCGCCGGAGGCGGGGCTCAGGGGGAGACCCAGTACTTC | CSAGGGAQGETQYF
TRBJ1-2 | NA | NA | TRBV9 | TGTGCCAGCAGCGTAGCAGGGTATGGCCACACCTTC | CASSVAGYGHTF
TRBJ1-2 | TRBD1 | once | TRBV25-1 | TGTGCCAGCAGGGGGGCAGGGGGTGGCTACACCTTC | CASRGAGGGYTF
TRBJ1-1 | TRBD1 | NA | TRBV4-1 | TGCGCCAGCAGCCTAGCGGGGACAGGGGGGAACACTGAAGCTTTCTTT | CASSLAGTGGNTEAFF
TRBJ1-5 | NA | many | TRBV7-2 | TGTGCCAGCAGCTTCCGGGACGGCGGAAATAAGCCCCAGCATTTT | CASSFRDGGNKPQHF
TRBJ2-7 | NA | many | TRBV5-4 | TGTGCCAGCAGCCATTTGGGGAGCTCCTACGAGCAGTACTTC | CASSHLGSSYEQYF
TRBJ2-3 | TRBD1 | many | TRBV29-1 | TGCAGCGTCGCGGACAGGGTCAGCACAGATACGCAGTATTTT | CSVADRVSTDTQYF
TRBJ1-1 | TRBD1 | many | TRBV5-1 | TGCGCCAGCAGCGGGGGACAGGGAACGGGTGAAGCTTTCTTT | CASSGGQGTGEAFF
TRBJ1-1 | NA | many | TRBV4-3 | TGCGCCAGCAGCCAAGGGGCCACAGGGAACACTGAAGCTTTCTTT | CASSQGATGNTEAFF
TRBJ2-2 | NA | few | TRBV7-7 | TGTGCTAGCAGCTTAGGCCGGGCCGGGATAGGAAACACCGGGGAGCTGTTTTTT | CASSLGRAGIGNTGELFF
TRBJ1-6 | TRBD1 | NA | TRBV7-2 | TGTGCCAGCAGCCGGGCTACCGGACAGGGGGCTTTCAATTCACCCCTCCACTTT | CASSRATGQGAFNSPLHF
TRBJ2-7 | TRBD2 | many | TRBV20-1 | TGCAGTGCTAGAAGCACTAGCGGGAGGAACGAGCAGTACTTC | CSARSTSGRNEQYF
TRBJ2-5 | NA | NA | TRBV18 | TGTGCCAGCCCACCACAGAGTAGCACGCGGGAGACCCAGTACTTC | CASPPQSSTRETQYF
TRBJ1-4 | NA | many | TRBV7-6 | TGTGCCAGCAGCTTGGGGCGGGAAAAACTGTTTTTT | CASSLGREKLFF
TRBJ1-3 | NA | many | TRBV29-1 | TGCAGCGTTGCAACCAGGACTGGAAACACCATATATTTT | CSVATRTGNTIYF
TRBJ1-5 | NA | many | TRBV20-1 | TGCAGTGCCCGGGACATGGGGGCCTTAAATCAGCCCCAGCATTTT | CSARDMGALNQPQHF
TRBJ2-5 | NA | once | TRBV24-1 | TGTGCCACCAGTTCCCCTTCCGGGGTGAGCGCCGGGGAGACCCAGTACTTC | CATSSPSGVSAGETQYF
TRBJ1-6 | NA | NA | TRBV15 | TGTGCCACCAGCAGAACACAGGTCTACAATTCACCCCTCCACTTT | CATSRTQVYNSPLHF
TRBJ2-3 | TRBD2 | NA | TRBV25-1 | TGTGCCAGCAGTGGGAAACTAGCGGAGTCGAGACGGGGTTTCACAGATACGCAGTATTTT | CASSGKLAESRRGFTDTQYF
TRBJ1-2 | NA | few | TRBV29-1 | TGCAGCGTCTTCCTCCCGGTCGCGGGCGGCGGCTACACCTTC | CSVFLPVAGGGYTF